Listed below are T cell receptor beta chains from one sample, sequenced in a study of human T cells and chemical hapten exposure. TCRdb ran MiXCR on the RACE reads and lists one entry per CDR3 protein. The sample lists about 110,000 distinct CDR3 sequences; 11% were seen once. The sample here was whole blood, taken in connection with sensitization to the hapten diphenylcyclopropenone (DPC). The source is a woman aged 35 to 49 with alopecia areata. Some clones in this sample may be carry-over from other donors' samples. Both conserved end residues are part of each CDR3. A D gene is named only where the DNA matches it firmly. Rows may omit the clone size; those that give it use once, few, many or a size class.

J gene	D gene	clone size	V gene	CDR3 length	CDR3 protein	CDR3 DNA
TRBJ2-2	TRBD1	.	TRBV3-1	17	CASSREKGTANTGELFF	TGTGCCAGCAGCCGCGAAAAGGGGACAGCGAACACCGGGGAGCTGTTTTTT
TRBJ2-5	TRBD2	many	TRBV9	16	CASSPGAGGRPETQYF	TGTGCCAGCAGCCCCGGCGCGGGAGGGAGGCCGGAGACCCAGTACTTC
TRBJ1-2	.	many	TRBV6-1	13	CASSGSGNYGYTF	TGTGCCAGCAGTGGGTCGGGGAACTATGGCTACACCTTC
TRBJ2-1	.	few	TRBV20-1	14	CSARDGRPHNEQFF	TGCAGTGCTAGAGACGGGAGACCTCACAATGAGCAGTTCTTC
TRBJ1-1	.	many	TRBV29-1	12	CSGARANTEAFF	TGCAGCGGAGCCAGGGCCAACACTGAAGCTTTCTTT
TRBJ2-2	TRBD1	few	TRBV29-1	14	CSVRGTGDSGELFF	TGCAGCGTTCGCGGGACAGGGGACTCCGGGGAGCTGTTTTTT
TRBJ1-5	TRBD1	.	TRBV27	16	CASSGGDRASNQPQHF	TGTGCCAGCAGCGGGGGGGACAGGGCCAGCAATCAGCCCCAGCATTTT
TRBJ2-1	.	few	TRBV5-6	14	CASSPLRSYNEQFF	TGTGCCAGCAGCCCCCTGCGGTCCTACAATGAGCAGTTCTTC
TRBJ1-5	TRBD1	many	TRBV20-1	16	CSARDGRGRRNQPQHF	TGCAGTGCTAGAGATGGGAGGGGGCGGAGAAATCAGCCCCAGCATTTT
TRBJ2-3	TRBD2	many	TRBV7-2	16	CASSRWQGGDTDTQYF	TGTGCCAGCAGCCGTTGGCAGGGAGGGGACACAGATACGCAGTATTTT
TRBJ2-2	.	many	TRBV4-1	15	CASSQAPNRIGELFF	TGCGCCAGCAGCCAAGCGCCTAACAGAATCGGGGAGCTGTTTTTT
TRBJ2-2	TRBD2	few	TRBV29-1	15	CSVESGRAQGGELFF	TGCAGCGTTGAAAGCGGGAGGGCCCAGGGGGGGGAGCTGTTTTTT
TRBJ2-5	.	many	TRBV6-5	14	CASSPLGIRETQYF	TGTGCCAGCAGCCCCCTAGGGATTCGTGAGACCCAGTACTTC
TRBJ2-7	.	few	TRBV3-1	13	CASSRDLRREQYF	TGTGCCAGCAGCCGGGATTTGCGGAGGGAGCAGTACTTC
TRBJ1-5	.	many	TRBV9	14	CASSPSGNNQPQHF	TGTGCCAGCAGCCCGTCGGGCAACAATCAGCCCCAGCATTTT
TRBJ2-3	TRBD1	few	TRBV29-1	14	CSFTNRGPPDTQYF	TGCAGCTTTACTAACAGGGGGCCCCCGGATACGCAGTATTTT
TRBJ1-4	.	few	TRBV29-1	12	CSVGPTNEKLFF	TGCAGCGTTGGACCAACTAATGAAAAACTGTTTTTT
TRBJ1-5	.	many	TRBV20-1	13	CSAQGRFPRPQHF	TGCAGTGCCCAGGGACGCTTCCCTCGTCCCCAGCATTTT
TRBJ1-2	.	.	TRBV25-1	14	CASSESREKHGYTF	TGTGCCAGCAGTGAAAGCCGGGAAAAGCATGGCTACACCTTC
TRBJ1-4	TRBD1	.	TRBV29-1	18	CSVGGFGDSHTTNEKLFF	TGCAGCGTTGGAGGTTTCGGGGACAGCCATACAACTAATGAAAAACTGTTTTTT
TRBJ2-2	TRBD2	many	TRBV7-8	17	CASSLIRGRPNTGELFF	TGTGCCAGCAGCTTAATTCGCGGGAGGCCTAACACCGGGGAGCTGTTTTTT
TRBJ2-7	.	few	TRBV5-1	11	CASTGAFEQYF	TGCGCCAGCACAGGGGCGTTCGAGCAGTACTTC
TRBJ1-5	.	.	TRBV20-1	15	CSALTAQNSNQPQHF	TGCAGTGCTCTGACCGCACAGAATAGCAATCAGCCCCAGCATTTT
TRBJ1-5	.	.	TRBV29-1	13	CSVGTDYNQPQHF	TGCAGCGTTGGGACAGATTACAATCAGCCCCAGCATTTT
TRBJ2-6	.	many	TRBV25-1	13	CASSPSGANVLTF	TGTGCCAGCAGCCCCTCTGGGGCCAACGTCCTGACTTTC
TRBJ2-1	.	many	TRBV7-9	16	CASSPGSAGSYNEQFF	TGTGCCAGCAGCCCTGGTTCGGCAGGGTCCTACAATGAGCAGTTCTTC
TRBJ2-7	.	.	TRBV7-9	17	CASSHPRAGGISYEQYF	TGTGCCAGCAGCCATCCCCGAGCCGGGGGAATCTCCTACGAGCAGTACTTC
TRBJ2-2	.	many	TRBV2	13	CASGLSNTGELFF	TGTGCCAGCGGTCTTTCTAACACCGGGGAGCTGTTTTTT
TRBJ2-5	TRBD2	.	TRBV20-1	18	CSAGGLAGAPKSQETQYF	TGCAGTGCTGGGGGACTAGCGGGGGCCCCCAAGAGCCAAGAGACCCAGTACTTC
TRBJ2-1	TRBD2	many	TRBV2	15	CASSAGSGRGGEQFF	TGTGCCAGCAGCGCTGGTAGCGGGAGGGGAGGTGAGCAGTTCTTC
TRBJ2-7	TRBD2	.	TRBV20-1	14	CSARQSGGRYEQYF	TGCAGTGCTAGACAAAGCGGGGGACGGTACGAGCAGTACTTC
TRBJ1-1	.	.	TRBV29-1	11	CSVREYTEAFF	TGCAGCGTGAGGGAGTACACTGAAGCTTTCTTT
TRBJ2-3	.	few	TRBV7-2	13	CASSLGEEYTQYF	TGTGCCAGCAGCTTAGGGGAAGAATATACGCAGTATTTT
TRBJ2-7	TRBD1	many	TRBV5-1	15	CASSSPGQGAREQYF	TGCGCCAGCAGCTCCCCGGGACAGGGGGCCCGGGAGCAGTACTTC
TRBJ2-1	TRBD1	few	TRBV3-1	12	CASSRQGFEQFF	TGTGCCAGCAGCCGACAGGGTTTTGAGCAGTTCTTC
TRBJ2-1	TRBD2	many	TRBV29-1	15	CSVEDPSGRRYEQFF	TGCAGCGTTGAAGATCCTAGCGGGAGGCGGTATGAGCAGTTCTTC
TRBJ1-6	.	.	TRBV14	14	CASSQDVGGSPLHF	TGTGCCAGCAGCCAAGATGTCGGGGGCTCACCCCTCCACTTT
TRBJ2-3	.	few	TRBV6-2/TRBV6-3	14	CASSGPPSTDTQYF	TGTGCCAGCAGCGGACCACCTAGCACAGATACGCAGTATTTT
TRBJ2-7	.	.	TRBV2	14	CASSEVAGTYEQYF	TGTGCCAGCAGTGAAGTGGCAGGGACCTACGAGCAGTACTTC
TRBJ1-2	TRBD1	.	TRBV5-4	15	CASSLRKGAGYGYTF	TGTGCCAGCAGCCTCCGAAAGGGGGCGGGATATGGCTACACCTTC
TRBJ2-5	TRBD2	few	TRBV19	16	CASSVDIRGGQETQYF	TGTGCCAGTAGTGTCGATATACGGGGGGGCCAAGAGACCCAGTACTTC
TRBJ2-1	.	many	TRBV11-3	13	CASRGGLANEQFF	TGTGCCAGCAGGGGCGGCCTGGCCAATGAGCAGTTCTTC
TRBJ2-5	TRBD2	many	TRBV7-2	16	CASSPQSAGGQETQYF	TGTGCCAGCAGCCCTCAGTCAGCGGGGGGACAAGAGACCCAGTACTTC
TRBJ2-5	.	many	TRBV7-9	15	CASSPPYRVSETQYF	TGTGCCAGCAGCCCACCCTACAGGGTATCCGAGACCCAGTACTTC
TRBJ1-4	.	many	TRBV12-3/TRBV12-4	17	CASSLALGGSHGEKLFF	TGTGCCAGCAGTTTAGCGCTCGGTGGGTCGCATGGTGAAAAACTGTTTTTT
TRBJ1-1	.	many	TRBV29-1	12	CSVIGENTEAFF	TGCAGCGTGATTGGGGAGAACACTGAAGCTTTCTTT
TRBJ1-2	.	many	TRBV7-2	13	CASSLGQNYGYTF	TGTGCCAGCAGCTTAGGACAGAACTATGGCTACACCTTC
TRBJ2-2	TRBD1	many	TRBV7-2	15	CASSPPGRGTGELFF	TGTGCCAGCAGCCCTCCGGGCAGGGGGACCGGGGAGCTGTTTTTT
TRBJ1-4	.	many	TRBV2	17	CASSLDPFPSTNEKLFF	TGTGCCAGCTCCCTCGACCCATTCCCCTCAACTAATGAAAAACTGTTTTTT